This T cell receptor beta chain was obtained from a study of T-cell memory formation after mild COVID-19. General study results and limits: Clones from the second wave (peaking day 37) had unconfirmed SARS-CoV-2 specificity. Clones contracting over day 15 to 85 were CD4/CD8 balanced, with later expanders leaning CD4+. The finding that pre-infection memory included some responding clones suggested that cross-reactive memory joined.

The TCR alpha and TCR beta cDNA libraries, bearing sample barcodes and UMIs, were generated by 5'RACE using constant-segment primers. TCRdb reanalysed the 5' RACE reads using MiXCR and keeps one entry per CDR3 protein. Here the sample spans approximately 500,000 distinct CDR3 sequences, around 25% being singletons. With 8 bases removed from V and 6 bases from J, the gap between germline ends came to 23 bases. The CDR3 loop spans 16 amino acids. About this clonotype itself: The antigen remains unidentified.

Material for sequencing was PBMCs or a T cell subset sorted from them (not recorded which). V is TRBV12-3 or TRBV12-4 and J is TRBJ2-1, with D perhaps TRBD2 (6 bases). The clonotype originates from an adult woman who had mild COVID-19 (a few samples of this study predate the infection). Cell type and time point are not known. CDR3 protein: CASVVSLGEVSNEQFF. The CDR3 DNA is TGTGCCAGCGTAGTAAGTCTGGGGGAGGTCTCCAATGAGCAGTTCTTC.